This TCR beta chain was captured by sequencing in a study of blood T cell repertoires in COVID-19. The assay was immunoSEQ multiplex PCR, and TCRdb's table has in-frame clones only and misses some. The table shows tens of thousands of clones, with about 88% occurring only once. The CDR3 length is 15 residues. Germline values: CDR1 SGHRS, CDR2 YFSETQ. The V gene lost 0 bases and the J gene lost 6 bases, with 12 bases spanning the gap. Sequenced input: peripheral blood. The sequence was obtained from a man aged 55 to 70 with active COVID-19. The gene calls are TRBV5-1 and TRBJ2-2; a weak D match, TRBD2 (6 bases). The CDR3 sequence: CASSLDAGRSGELFF. The CDR3 nucleotides read TGCGCCAGCAGCTTGGACGCAGGGAGGTCCGGGGAGCTGTTTTTT.